This T cell receptor beta chain was recovered during a study of post-analysis software for immune sequencing data. Study-wide background: As for disease course, relapsing-remitting, secondary progressive and progressive-relapsing multiple sclerosis were all included.

Whole-study findings and limits: Samples made in the same batch grouped tightly together by F measure. In patients, five TRBV segments were more frequent than in controls, with TRBV5-6, TRBV5-1 and TRBV20-1 among them.

With 1 base removed from V and 2 bases from J, the gap between germline ends came to 8 bases. Germline values: CDR1 LGHDT, CDR2 YNNKEL (reference sequence). The CDR3 sequence is 14 residues long. Unique molecular identifiers featured in each of the TCR beta cDNA libraries. Each batch of roughly 1 to 10 million T cells produced around 460,000 cDNA molecules. Using its own MiXCR run on the PCR reads, TCRdb lists one record per CDR3 protein. The table shows roughly 800,000 distinct CDR3 sequences, with roughly 27% occurring only once. This clonotype turned up a few times. Antigen specificity is unknown. Sequencing was carried out using blood. This receptor was taken from a girl aged 5-17 years with multiple sclerosis. The chain combines TRBV3-1 with TRBJ1-1; D is possibly TRBD1 (6 bases). The CDR3 nucleotides are TGTGCCAGCAGCCAAGTGGGGACAAACACTGAAGCTTTCTTT. Its translation: CASSQVGTNTEAFF.